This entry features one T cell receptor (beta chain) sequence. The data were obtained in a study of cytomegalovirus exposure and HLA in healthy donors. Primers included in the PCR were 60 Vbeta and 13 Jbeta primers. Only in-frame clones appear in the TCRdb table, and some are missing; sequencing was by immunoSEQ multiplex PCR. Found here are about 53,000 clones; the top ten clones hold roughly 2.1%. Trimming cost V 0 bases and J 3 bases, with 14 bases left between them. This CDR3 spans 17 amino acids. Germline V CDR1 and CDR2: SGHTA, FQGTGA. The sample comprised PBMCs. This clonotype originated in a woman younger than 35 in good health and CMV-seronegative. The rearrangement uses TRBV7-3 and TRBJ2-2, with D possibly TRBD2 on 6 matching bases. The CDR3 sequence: CASSLTVSGTDTGELFF. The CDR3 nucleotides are TGTGCCAGCAGCTTAACCGTTAGCGGTACCGACACCGGGGAGCTGTTTTTT.